A selection of T cell receptor beta chains follows, all from one sample in a study of shared clonotypes between healthy human individuals. Generated by immunoSEQ multiplex PCR, the TCRdb table keeps only in-frame clones and is missing some. The top ten hold around 10% of the sample, which has fewer than 400,000 clones, around 74% seen once. Sequenced input: memory CD4+ T cells sorted from blood. The source of these receptors is a man aged 25-45 years in good health. Both conserved end residues are part of each CDR3. D genes are given only for firm matches. Part of the rows lack a size; the others show once, few, many or a class for expanded clones.

j_call	v_call	d_call	clone_size	cdr3_nt	cdr3_aa
TRBJ2-5	TRBV7-7	-	-	TGTGCCAGCAGCTTAGGAGGGGGGACGGAAGAGACCCAGTACTTC	CASSLGGGTEETQYF
TRBJ1-1	TRBV18	-	-	TGTGCCAGCTCACCTCGGGGACGACTCGGAACTGAAGCTTTCTTT	CASSPRGRLGTEAFF
TRBJ2-7	TRBV28	-	few	TGTGCCAGCACCCTGCGGGACATAAACTACGAGCAGTACTTC	CASTLRDINYEQYF
TRBJ1-5	TRBV28	-	few	TGTGCCAGCATTCGGGATCTCAATCAGCCCCAGCATTTT	CASIRDLNQPQHF
TRBJ2-7	TRBV14	-	-	TGTGCCAGCAGTGAAGCGGTCGAGCAGTACTTC	CASSEAVEQYF
TRBJ2-3	TRBV5-1	TRBD1	-	TGCGCCAGCAGCGGGACAGGGAAAACAGATACGCAGTATTTT	CASSGTGKTDTQYF
TRBJ2-1	TRBV5-4	TRBD2	-	TGTGCCAGCAGATTAGCGGGATTCTACAATGAGCAGTTCTTC	CASRLAGFYNEQFF
TRBJ1-1	TRBV28	TRBD1	-	TGTGCCAGCAGTACGAGACAGGGTGGCACTGAAGCTTTCTTT	CASSTRQGGTEAFF
TRBJ1-5	TRBV10-3	TRBD1	-	TGTGCCACCAATACAGGGGATGGTAGCAATCAGCCCCAGCATTTT	CATNTGDGSNQPQHF
TRBJ2-1	TRBV5-1	TRBD2	many	TGCGCCAGCAGCTCCCCGGGACTAGCGGGGAACAATGAGCAGTTCTTC	CASSSPGLAGNNEQFF
TRBJ1-1	TRBV5-1	-	many	TGCGCCAGCAGCTTGGAATGGGTCGGTGAAGCTTTCTTT	CASSLEWVGEAFF
TRBJ1-4	TRBV2	-	-	TGTGCCAGCAGTGACCTCCAGTACGGAATGGCCAATGAAAAACTGTTTTTT	CASSDLQYGMANEKLFF
TRBJ2-2	TRBV4-1	-	many	TGCGCCAGCAGCCACTTCGAAGCCGCGAACACCGGGGAGCTGTTTTTT	CASSHFEAANTGELFF
TRBJ2-7	TRBV5-4	TRBD2	few	TGTGCCAGCAGCTGGGGAGGGACTAGATACGAGCAGTACTTC	CASSWGGTRYEQYF
TRBJ2-3	TRBV10-1	TRBD2	-	TGCGCCAGCAGTGCTAGCGGGAGCACAGATACGCAGTATTTT	CASSASGSTDTQYF